This T cell receptor (beta chain) came from a study of Ad26.COV2.S vaccination and SARS-CoV-2 variants. Study-wide results and caveats: In vaccinated individuals, spike-specific CD8+ and CD4+ T cell responses reportedly displayed substantial breadth. Assessments of TCR breadth and depth may have underestimated the total T cell responses. Ad26.COV2.S recipients had broader spike-specific TCRs (P = 0.0014).

The CDR3 runs 15 residues. Germline V CDR1 and CDR2: MNHEY, SVGAGI. The trim removed 4 bases at V and 4 bases at J, leaving 6 bases unmatched. Described treatment: some 20 received Ad26.COV2.S at low or high dose, single or two shots; 5 received placebo; per-sample allocation not given. Sampling occurred on day 63 after the first vaccine or placebo injection. The protocol was immunoSEQ multiplex PCR, while the TCRdb copy is restricted to in-frame clones and leaves out a portion. Of hundreds of thousands of clones in the sample, about 89% were seen once. This clone has just a few counts. Its specificity is unknown.

This receptor was obtained from a person between 18 and 65 years old who received the Ad26.COV2.S COVID-19 vaccine or a placebo. The chain joins TRBV6-5 to TRBJ2-7; 11 nucleotides match TRBD1. The specimen was peripheral blood, collected in a trial of Ad26.COV2.S vaccine versus placebo. The CDR3 bases are TGTGCCAGCAGTTTAAGGGACAGGGGGGGATACGAGCAGTACTTC. Residues: CASSLRDRGGYEQYF.